The following is a T cell receptor beta chain sequence with its context. The antigen is not known. Each cDNA molecule carried a unique molecular identifier. TCRdb ran MiXCR on the 5' RACE reads and lists one entry per CDR3 protein. The profile covers 55,000 to 80,000 distinct CDR3 sequences, with 11% appearing a single time and 5% to 7% taken by the ten largest. These data originate in a study of early T cells in non-severe SARS-CoV-2 infection. Looking at the study overall: Unsorted whole-blood RNA was sequenced in bulk, leaving chains unpaired. Study-wide findings and caveats: VDJdb matching favored anti-spike CD8 responses, missing private and CD4 specificities.

V was cut by 1 base and J by 4 bases, with 11 bases left in between. The CDR3 sequence is 13 residues long. Germline CDR1 is SQVTM and CDR2 is ANQGSEA. The sequence was collected from an adult who was a healthcare worker with PCR-confirmed SARS-CoV-2 infection or an uninfected control (not recorded which). Here the sequenced sample was whole blood, taken at baseline. This chain uses TRBV29-1 with TRBJ2-7; possible D gene TRBD2, 6 bases. The CDR3 DNA reads TGCAGCGTTGAAGTAGGGGCGGGATACGAGCAGTACTTC. Its protein product is CSVEVGAGYEQYF.